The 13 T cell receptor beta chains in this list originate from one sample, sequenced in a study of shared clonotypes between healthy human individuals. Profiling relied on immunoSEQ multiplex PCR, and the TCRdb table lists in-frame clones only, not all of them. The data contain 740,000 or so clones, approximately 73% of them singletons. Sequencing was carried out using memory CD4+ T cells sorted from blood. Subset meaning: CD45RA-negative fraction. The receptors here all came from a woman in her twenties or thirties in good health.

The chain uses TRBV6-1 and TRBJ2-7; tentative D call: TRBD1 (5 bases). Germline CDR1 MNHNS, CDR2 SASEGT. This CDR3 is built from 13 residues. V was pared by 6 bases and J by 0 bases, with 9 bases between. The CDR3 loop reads CASSVTDSYEQYF. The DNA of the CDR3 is TGTGCCAGCAGCGTGACAGACTCCTACGAGCAGTACTTC.

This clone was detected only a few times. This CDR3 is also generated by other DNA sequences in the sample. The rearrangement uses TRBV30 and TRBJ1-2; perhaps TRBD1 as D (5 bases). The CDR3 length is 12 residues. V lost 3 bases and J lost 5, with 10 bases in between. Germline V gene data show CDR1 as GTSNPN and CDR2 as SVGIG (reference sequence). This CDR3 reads CAWSTSGYGYTF. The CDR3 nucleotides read TGTGCCTGGAGCACGTCAGGGTATGGCTACACCTTC.

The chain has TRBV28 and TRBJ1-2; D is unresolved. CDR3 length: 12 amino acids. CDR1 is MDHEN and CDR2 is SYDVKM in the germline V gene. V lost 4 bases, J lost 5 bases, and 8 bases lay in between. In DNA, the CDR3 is TGTGCCAGCAGTTCCTTCCCATATGGCTACACCTTC. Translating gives CASSSFPYGYTF.

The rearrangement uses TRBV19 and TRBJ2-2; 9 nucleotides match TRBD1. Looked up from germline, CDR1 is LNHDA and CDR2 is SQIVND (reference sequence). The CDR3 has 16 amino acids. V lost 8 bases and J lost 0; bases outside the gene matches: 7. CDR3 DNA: TGTGCCAGTGACGGGACAGGGACACCGAACACCGGGGAGCTGTTTTTT. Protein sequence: CASDGTGTPNTGELFF.

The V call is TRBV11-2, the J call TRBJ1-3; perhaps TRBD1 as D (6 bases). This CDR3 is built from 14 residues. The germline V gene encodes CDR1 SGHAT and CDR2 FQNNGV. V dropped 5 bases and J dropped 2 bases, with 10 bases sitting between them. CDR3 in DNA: TGTGCCAGCAGCCCAGGGGTCACTGGAAACACCATATATTTT. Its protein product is CASSPGVTGNTIYF.

CDR3 protein: CASSLGIGGVGNQPQHF. The CDR3 region has the DNA TGCGCCAGCAGCTTGGGTATAGGGGGAGTAGGCAATCAGCCCCAGCATTTT. The rearrangement uses TRBV5-1 and TRBJ1-5; D perhaps matches TRBD1 (6 bases). The germline V gene encodes CDR1 SGHRS and CDR2 YFSETQ. The V end lost 0 bases, the J end lost 2 bases, and 15 bases lay between the germline ends. This CDR3 has 17 residues. The whole variable domain, filled in from reference TRBV5-1 and TRBJ1-5, reads KAGVTQTPRYLIKTRGQQVTLSCSPISGHRSVSWYQQTPGQGLQFLFEYFSETQRNKGNFPGRFSGRQFSNSRSEMNVSTLELGDSALYLCASSLGIGGVGNQPQHFGDGTRLSIL.

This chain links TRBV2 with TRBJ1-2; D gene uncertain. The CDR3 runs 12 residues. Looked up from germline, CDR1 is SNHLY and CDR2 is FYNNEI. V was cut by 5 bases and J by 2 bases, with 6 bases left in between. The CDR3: CASSILNYGYTF. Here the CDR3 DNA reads TGTGCCAGCAGTATCTTAAACTATGGCTACACCTTC.

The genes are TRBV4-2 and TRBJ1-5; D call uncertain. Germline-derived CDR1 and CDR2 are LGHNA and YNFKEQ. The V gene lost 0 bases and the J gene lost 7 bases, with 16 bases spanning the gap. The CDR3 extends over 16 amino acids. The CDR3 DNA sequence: TGTGCCAGCAGCCAAGAGGGAACGCAAAAGAGGCAGCCCCAGCATTTT. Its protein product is CASSQEGTQKRQPQHF.

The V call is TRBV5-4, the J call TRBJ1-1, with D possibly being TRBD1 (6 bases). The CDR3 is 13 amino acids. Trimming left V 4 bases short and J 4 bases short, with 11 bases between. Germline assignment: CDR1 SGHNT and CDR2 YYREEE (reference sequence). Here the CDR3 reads CASSRDTFTEAFF. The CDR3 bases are TGTGCCAGCAGCAGGGACACGTTCACTGAAGCTTTCTTT. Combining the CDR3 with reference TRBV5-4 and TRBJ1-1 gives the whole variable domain ETGVTQSPTHLIKTRGQQVTLRCSSQSGHNTVSWYQQALGQGPQFIFQYYREEENGRGNFPPRFSGLQFPNYSSELNVNALELDDSALYLCASSRDTFTEAFFGQGTRLTVV.

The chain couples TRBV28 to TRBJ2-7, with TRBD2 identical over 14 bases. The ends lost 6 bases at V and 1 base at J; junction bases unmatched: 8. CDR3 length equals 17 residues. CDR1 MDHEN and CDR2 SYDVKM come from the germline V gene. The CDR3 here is CASRTTRTSGRSYEQYF. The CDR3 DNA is TGTGCCAGCAGGACTACCCGGACTAGCGGGAGGTCCTACGAGCAGTACTTC.

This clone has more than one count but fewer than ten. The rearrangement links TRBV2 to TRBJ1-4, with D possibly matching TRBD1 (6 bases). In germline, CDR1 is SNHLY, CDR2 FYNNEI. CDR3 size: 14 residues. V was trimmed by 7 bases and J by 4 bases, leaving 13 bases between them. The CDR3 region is CASKEGQNNEKLFF. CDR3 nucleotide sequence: TGTGCCAGCAAAGAGGGACAAAATAATGAAAAACTGTTTTTT. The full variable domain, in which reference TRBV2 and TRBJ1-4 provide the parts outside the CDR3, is EPEVTQTPSHQVTQMGQEVILRCVPISNHLYFYWYRQILGQKVEFLVSFYNNEISEKSEIFDDQFSVERPDGSNFTLKIRSTKLEDSAMYFCASKEGQNNEKLFFGSGTQLSVL.

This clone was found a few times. CDR3 bases: TGTGCCATCAGGGCGGGACAGGAGAACACTGAAGCTTTCTTT. Residues: CAIRAGQENTEAFF. The V gene is TRBV10-3, the J gene TRBJ1-1; TRBD1 agrees at 8 bases. Germline V gives CDR1 ENHRY, CDR2 SYGVKD. V trimming: 6 bases; J trimming: 1 base; junction bases outside the gene matches: 4. The CDR3 covers 14 residues.

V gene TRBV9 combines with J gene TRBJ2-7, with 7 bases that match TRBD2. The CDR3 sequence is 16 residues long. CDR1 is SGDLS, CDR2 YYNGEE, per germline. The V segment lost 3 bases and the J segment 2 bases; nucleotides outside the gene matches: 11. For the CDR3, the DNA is TGTGCCAGCAGCGGGCCCCCGCCCGGGGGGACCTACGAGCAGTACTTC. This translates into CASSGPPPGGTYEQYF. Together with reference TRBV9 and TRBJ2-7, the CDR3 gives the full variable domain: DSGVTQTPKHLITATGQRVTLRCSPRSGDLSVYWYQQSLDQGLQFLIQYYNGEERAKGNILERFSAQQFPDLHSELNLSSLELGDSALYFCASSGPPPGGTYEQYFGPGTRLTVT.